This entry lists 25 T cell receptor beta chains sequenced from one sample in a study of cytomegalovirus exposure and HLA in healthy donors. The PCR ran on 60 Vbeta and 13 Jbeta primers. Clones were read by immunoSEQ multiplex PCR, and TCRdb kept only the in-frame ones, dropping some. The repertoire holds 150,000 to 200,000 clones, with about 80% as singletons. The specimen sequenced was PBMCs. The origin of the receptors is a man aged 25-40 years in good health and CMV-seronegative.

This chain joins TRBV29-1 and TRBJ1-2; the match to TRBD1 covers 8 bases. This CDR3 is 14 amino acids long. Unmatched junction bases numbered 7, after V lost 2 bases and J lost 5 bases. The V gene's germline CDR1 is SQVTM and CDR2 ANQGSEA. This CDR3 reads CSVEHRQGNYGYTF. CDR3 sequence (DNA): TGCAGCGTTGAACATCGACAGGGGAATTATGGCTACACCTTC. The full variable domain, rest sourced from reference TRBV29-1 and TRBJ1-2, is SAVISQKPSRDICQRGTSLTIQCQVDSQVTMMFWYRQQPGQSLTLIATANQGSEATYESGFVIDKFPISRPNLTFSTLTVSNMSPEDSSIYLCSVEHRQGNYGYTFGSGTRLTVV.

V and J are TRBV25-1 and TRBJ2-3; 14 positions match TRBD2. The CDR3 consists of 17 residues. Per the germline V gene, CDR1 is MGHDK and CDR2 is SYGVNS. The ends lost 3 bases at V and 7 bases at J; junction bases unmatched: 9. CDR3 nucleotide sequence: TGTGCCAGCAGTGATATAGGGACTAGCGGGAGTAGGAATACGCAGTATTTT. It yields the protein CASSDIGTSGSRNTQYF.

The chain uses TRBV9 and TRBJ2-1, with D maybe TRBD2 (6 bases). The CDR3 loop spans 15 amino acids. With 2 bases removed from V and 4 bases from J, the gap between germline ends came to 13 bases. The germline CDR1 and CDR2 sequences are SGDLS and YYNGEE. CDR3 region: CASSVASVSYNEQFF. The DNA of the CDR3 is TGTGCCAGCAGCGTGGCTAGCGTGTCTTACAATGAGCAGTTCTTC.

The chain's CDR3 is CASSLMGPTDTQYF. The CDR3 DNA reads as TGTGCCAGCAGCCTTATGGGCCCTACGGATACGCAGTATTTT. V usage is TRBV28 and J usage is TRBJ2-3; D is undetermined. CDR3 length: 14 amino acids. Germline CDR1 is MDHEN and CDR2 is SYDVKM. V was cut by 6 bases and J by 6 bases, with 16 bases left in between.

J is TRBJ2-7 and V is TRBV2; TRBD2 matches 8 bases. The V gene's germline CDR1 is SNHLY and CDR2 FYNNEI. The trim removed 7 bases at V and 0 bases at J, leaving 5 bases unmatched. The CDR3 totals 14 residues. The CDR3 sequence: CASITRGGSYEQYF. CDR3 DNA sequence: TGTGCCAGCATCACCCGGGGGGGCTCCTACGAGCAGTACTTC. Using reference TRBV2 and TRBJ2-7 for the parts outside the CDR3, the full variable domain is EPEVTQTPSHQVTQMGQEVILRCVPISNHLYFYWYRQILGQKVEFLVSFYNNEISEKSEIFDDQFSVERPDGSNFTLKIRSTKLEDSAMYFCASITRGGSYEQYFGPGTRLTVT.

This clone was counted a single time. The chain joins TRBV19 to TRBJ1-5; D not resolved. CDR3 length: 13 residues. Per the germline V gene, CDR1 is LNHDA and CDR2 is SQIVND (reference sequence). Trimming stripped 5 bases from V and 4 bases from J, with 9 bases between. CDR3 nucleotide sequence: TGTGCCAGTAGTGTCGCAGTTAATCAGCCCCAGCATTTT. This codes for CASSVAVNQPQHF.

Comments on this clone: The junction departs from germline at one end; a sequencing error may be responsible. The V and J genes are TRBV6-6 and TRBJ2-5; 9 bases agree with TRBD2. The CDR3 is 15 amino acids. Germline loops: CDR1 MNHNY, CDR2 SVGAGI (reference sequence). The CDR3: CASSYEDLAGWVANF. The CDR3 DNA follows: TGTGCCAGCAGTTACGAGGACCTAGCGGGATGGGTCGCCAACTTC.

CDR3 protein: CASSFGRGFSNQPQHF. DNA for the CDR3: TGTGCCAGCAGTTTTGGGAGGGGCTTTAGCAATCAGCCCCAGCATTTT. This rearrangement joins TRBV28 to TRBJ1-5, with D possibly TRBD1 on 5 matching bases. Germline assignment: CDR1 MDHEN and CDR2 SYDVKM. This CDR3 comprises 16 residues. V dropped 3 bases and J dropped 0 bases, with 12 bases sitting between them.

The chain is built from TRBV7-9 and TRBJ1-1, with 7 bases identical to TRBD1. There are 14 residues in the CDR3. The V gene's germline CDR1 is SEHNR and CDR2 FQNEAQ (reference sequence). After removal of 5 bases from V and 4 bases from J, the junction contained 7 bases not matched to a gene. The CDR3 sequence is CASSHTRQGTEAFF. The CDR3 nucleotides read TGTGCCAGCAGCCACACGCGACAGGGCACTGAAGCTTTCTTT.

V gene TRBV11-3 combines with J gene TRBJ2-1; tentative D call: TRBD1 (5 bases). Trimming took off 2 bases at V and 7 bases at J, with 9 bases between the two ends. Per germline, CDR1 SGHNT and CDR2 YENEEA. This CDR3 has 13 residues. CDR3 in DNA: TGTGCCAGCAGCTTAACCGGACAAAATGAGCAGTTCTTC. Amino acid sequence: CASSLTGQNEQFF.

This rearrangement joins TRBV5-4 to TRBJ2-2; D is possibly TRBD1 (5 bases). Deletions cut 2 bases from V and 5 bases from J, with 13 bases between. Germline V gene lookup returns CDR1 SGHNT and CDR2 YYREEE (reference sequence). The length of the CDR3 is 15 residues. The CDR3 DNA sequence: TGTGCCAGCAGCTTACCGTCAGGGTCTACCGGGGAGCTGTTTTTT. This sequence encodes CASSLPSGSTGELFF.

The rearrangement uses TRBV28 and TRBJ2-7; D may be TRBD2 (6 bases). This CDR3 spans 14 amino acids. Trimming left V 7 bases short and J 2 bases short, with 15 bases between. Germline CDR1 reads MDHEN; CDR2 reads SYDVKM. In nucleotides, the CDR3 is TGTGCCAGCACCAAGGGACCTAGCGCCTACGAGCAGTACTTC. It codes for CASTKGPSAYEQYF.

The gene calls are TRBV5-1 and TRBJ1-6, with D unclear. This CDR3 is 15 amino acids long. The germline V gene encodes CDR1 SGHRS and CDR2 YFSETQ. The V end was cut by 4 bases, the J end by 8 bases, with 16 bases between. Here the CDR3 DNA reads TGCGCCAGCAGCGCGACGGGAGGCGAGGATTCACCCCTCCACTTT. This gives the protein CASSATGGEDSPLHF.

This chain connects TRBV6-1 to TRBJ2-5; D may be TRBD2 (5 bases). The CDR3 is 13 residues long. Germline assignment: CDR1 MNHNS and CDR2 SASEGT. Trimming removed 7 bases at V and 7 bases at J, with 16 bases between. CDR3 bases: TGTGCCAGCACGGATAGCGCCGGAGGGACCCAGTACTTC. Translated: CASTDSAGGTQYF.

V and J are TRBV7-9 and TRBJ2-1; 8 bases are a match to TRBD1. The CDR3 contains 17 residues. Germline V gene lookup returns CDR1 SEHNR and CDR2 FQNEAQ (reference sequence). V lost 1 base and J lost 1; bases outside the gene matches: 6. The CDR3 region is CASSLEITGGSYNEQFF. Here the CDR3 DNA reads TGTGCCAGCAGCTTAGAGATTACAGGGGGTTCCTACAATGAGCAGTTCTTC.

V gene TRBV2 combines with J gene TRBJ2-2; D is undetermined. V lost 2 bases and J 6 bases, leaving 10 bases between the germline ends. Germline CDR1 and CDR2: SNHLY and FYNNEI. CDR3 size: 14 residues. For the CDR3, the DNA is TGTGCCAGCAGTGAAAGACGAGGCGCCGGGGAGCTGTTTTTT. Translated, it gives CASSERRGAGELFF. Supplemented by reference TRBV2 and TRBJ2-2, the full variable domain reads EPEVTQTPSHQVTQMGQEVILRCVPISNHLYFYWYRQILGQKVEFLVSFYNNEISEKSEIFDDQFSVERPDGSNFTLKIRSTKLEDSAMYFCASSERRGAGELFFGEGSRLTVL.

Written as DNA, the CDR3 is TGCGCCAGCAATGAACCGGGACAGACGTACCACGAGCAGTACTTC. Translating it yields CASNEPGQTYHEQYF. The J gene is TRBJ2-7, the V gene TRBV10-2, with 7 bases fitting TRBD1. Trimming at V came to 7 bases and at J to 5 bases, leaving 14 bases not matched to a gene. CDR1 WSHSY and CDR2 SAAADI come from the germline V gene. The CDR3 totals 15 residues.

This clone has only one observation. The gene calls are TRBV5-4 and TRBJ2-3, with D perhaps TRBD2 (6 bases). Germline V gene lookup returns CDR1 SGHNT and CDR2 YYREEE (reference sequence). This CDR3 comprises 16 residues. V was clipped by 5 bases and J by 11 bases, with 27 bases between them. The CDR3 DNA reads as TGTGCCAGCAGGAGGTGGGGCGGGGCGTCCTCGTTCGGGCAGTATTTT. Protein product: CASRRWGGASSFGQYF.

The chain employs TRBV28 and TRBJ2-7, with 7 positions matching TRBD1. This CDR3 is 13 amino acids long. CDR1 is MDHEN and CDR2 is SYDVKM in the germline V gene. The V segment lost 5 bases and the J segment 3 bases; nucleotides outside the gene matches: 4. As DNA, the CDR3 is TGTGCCAGCAGTCTAGGGGGCCACTACGAGCAGTACTTC. Protein product: CASSLGGHYEQYF.

This clone was seen once. The rearrangement uses TRBV4-1 and TRBJ1-6; TRBD1 agrees at 8 bases. The V and J ends lost 2 bases and 9 bases, in that order; junction bases with no gene match: 3. The length of the CDR3 is 14 residues. Germline-derived CDR1 and CDR2 are MGHRA and YSYEKL. CDR3 nucleotides: TGCGCCAGCAGCCAACAGGGGGCGCTTTCACCCCTCCACTTT. Translating it yields CASSQQGALSPLHF.

This clone was observed once. The rearrangement links TRBV5-4 to TRBJ1-5; TRBD1 might be the D (6 bases). This CDR3 spans 15 amino acids. V was shortened by 3 bases and J by 1 base, with 11 bases between the two germline ends. From germline, CDR1 is SGHNT and CDR2 YYREEE (reference sequence). The CDR3 DNA is TGTGCCAGCAGCTCGGGGGGGCAGAGCAATCAGCCCCAGCATTTT. As protein: CASSSGGQSNQPQHF.

This chain joins TRBV27 and TRBJ2-1, with D possibly being TRBD1 (6 bases). The germline V gene has CDR1 MNHEY and CDR2 SMNVEV (reference sequence). Trimming removed 6 bases from V and 3 bases from J, with 15 bases in between. CDR3 size: 15 residues. The CDR3 DNA sequence: TGTGCCAGCAGCCCCGGGGACACCCGCTACAATGAGCAGTTCTTC. Translated: CASSPGDTRYNEQFF.

The V call is TRBV5-1, the J call TRBJ2-1, with no clear D. The CDR3 covers 14 residues. The germline V gene encodes CDR1 SGHRS and CDR2 YFSETQ. The V end was cut by 0 bases, the J end by 6 bases, with 10 bases between. The CDR3 nucleotides read TGCGCCAGCAGCTTGGGGGCACCGGCCAATGAGCAGTTCTTC. Translation: CASSLGAPANEQFF.

This sequence joins TRBV7-8 and TRBJ2-5; 7 nucleotides line up with TRBD2. Germline values: CDR1 SGHVS, CDR2 FQNEAQ. Losses at the gene ends were 0 bases for V and 6 bases for J; bases not matched to a gene: 4. The CDR3 length is 14 residues. CDR3 region: CASSLATSLQTQYF. The CDR3 nucleotides are TGTGCCAGCAGCTTAGCGACTAGCCTGCAGACCCAGTACTTC.

CDR3 loop: CASSLGQGGNTIYF. The DNA for the CDR3 is TGTGCCAGCAGTTTAGGGCAGGGCGGAAACACCATATATTTT. The V call is TRBV28, the J call TRBJ1-3; perhaps TRBD1 as D (5 bases). The CDR3 totals 14 residues. V gave up 2 bases and J gave up 4 bases, with 9 bases separating them. Germline V gene lookup returns CDR1 MDHEN and CDR2 SYDVKM. Using reference TRBV28 and TRBJ1-3 for the parts outside the CDR3, the full variable domain is DVKVTQSSRYLVKRTGEKVFLECVQDMDHENMFWYRQDPGLGLRLIYFSYDVKMKEKGDIPEGYSVSREKKERFSLILESASTNQTSMYLCASSLGQGGNTIYFGEGSWLTVV.